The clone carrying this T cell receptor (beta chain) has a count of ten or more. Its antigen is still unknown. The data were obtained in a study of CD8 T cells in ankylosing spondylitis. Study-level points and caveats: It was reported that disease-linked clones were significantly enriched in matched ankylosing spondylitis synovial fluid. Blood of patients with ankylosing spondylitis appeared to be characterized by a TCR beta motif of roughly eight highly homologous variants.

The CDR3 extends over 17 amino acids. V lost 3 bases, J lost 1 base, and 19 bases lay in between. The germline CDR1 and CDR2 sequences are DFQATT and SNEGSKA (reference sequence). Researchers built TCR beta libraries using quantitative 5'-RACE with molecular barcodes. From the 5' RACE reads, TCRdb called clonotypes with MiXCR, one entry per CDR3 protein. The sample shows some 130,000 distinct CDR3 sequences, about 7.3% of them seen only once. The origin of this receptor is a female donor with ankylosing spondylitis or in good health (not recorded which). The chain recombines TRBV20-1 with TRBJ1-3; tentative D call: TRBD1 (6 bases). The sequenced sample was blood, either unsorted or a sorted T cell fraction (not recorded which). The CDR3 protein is CSASPPGTQLSGNTIYF. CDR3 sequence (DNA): TGCAGTGCTAGCCCCCCCGGGACACAACTTTCTGGAAACACCATATATTTT.